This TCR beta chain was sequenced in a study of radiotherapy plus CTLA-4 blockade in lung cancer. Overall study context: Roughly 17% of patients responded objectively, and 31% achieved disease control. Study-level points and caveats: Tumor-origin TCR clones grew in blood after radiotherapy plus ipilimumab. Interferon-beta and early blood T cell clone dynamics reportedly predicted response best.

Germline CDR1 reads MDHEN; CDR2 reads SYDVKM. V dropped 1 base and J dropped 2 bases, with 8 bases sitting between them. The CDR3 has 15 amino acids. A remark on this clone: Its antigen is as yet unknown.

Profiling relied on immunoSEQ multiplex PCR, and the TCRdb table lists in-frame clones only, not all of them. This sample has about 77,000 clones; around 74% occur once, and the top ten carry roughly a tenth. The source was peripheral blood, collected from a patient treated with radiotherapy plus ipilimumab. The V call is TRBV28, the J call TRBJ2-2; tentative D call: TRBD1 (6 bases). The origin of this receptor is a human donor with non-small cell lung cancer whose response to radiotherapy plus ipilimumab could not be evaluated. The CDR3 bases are TGTGCCAGCAGTTTATACAGGGTCAACACCGGGGAGCTGTTTTTT. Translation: CASSLYRVNTGELFF.